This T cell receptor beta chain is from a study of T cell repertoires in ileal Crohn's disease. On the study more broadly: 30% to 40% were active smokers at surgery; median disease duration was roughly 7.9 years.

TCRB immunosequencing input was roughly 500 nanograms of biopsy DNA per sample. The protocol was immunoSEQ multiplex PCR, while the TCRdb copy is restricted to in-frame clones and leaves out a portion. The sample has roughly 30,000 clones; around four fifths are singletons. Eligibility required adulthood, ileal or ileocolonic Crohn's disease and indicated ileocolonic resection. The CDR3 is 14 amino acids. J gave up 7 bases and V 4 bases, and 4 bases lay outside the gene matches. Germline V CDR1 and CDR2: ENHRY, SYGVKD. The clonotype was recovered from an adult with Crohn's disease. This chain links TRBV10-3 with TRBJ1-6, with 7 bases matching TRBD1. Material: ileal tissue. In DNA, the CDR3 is TGTGCCATCAGTGTGGGACAGCCGAATTCACCCCTCCACTTT. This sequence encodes CAISVGQPNSPLHF.